Listed below are T cell receptor beta chains from one sample, sequenced in a study of blood T cell repertoires in COVID-19. The table came from immunoSEQ multiplex PCR; TCRdb's copy has only in-frame clones and leaves some out. The sample comprises fewer than 250,000 clones, over 75% of which are singletons, and about 7.2% rests with the top ten. Input material: PBMCs or T cells enriched from blood (not recorded which). The receptors originated from a middle-aged woman with acute COVID-19. The CDR3 runs from the conserved cysteine through the conserved F or W. A D gene is named only where the DNA matches it firmly. Only some rows state a clone size, as once, few, many or a class for expanded clones.

J gene	D gene	clone size	V gene	CDR3 DNA	CDR3 protein
TRBJ2-3	.	.	TRBV29-1	TGCAGCGTTGAAGTCGTCCGGTCAGATACGCAGTATTTT	CSVEVVRSDTQYF
TRBJ2-2	TRBD2	.	TRBV28	TGTGCCAGTGGGAGGGGTGACACCGGGGAGCTGTTTTTT	CASGRGDTGELFF
TRBJ2-7	.	few	TRBV7-7	TGTGCTAGCAGCTTAGGTCCGACAGGCGGCTACGAGCAGTACTTC	CASSLGPTGGYEQYF
TRBJ1-1	TRBD1	.	TRBV27	TGTGCCAGTCGACAGGGCCTCACTGAAGCTTTCTTT	CASRQGLTEAFF
TRBJ2-2	.	.	TRBV7-8	TGTGCCAGCAGCCCGGGGTTAGTTATGGCCGGGGAGCTGTTTTTT	CASSPGLVMAGELFF
TRBJ2-3	TRBD1	.	TRBV19	TGTGCCAGTACCAAATCCCCGGGACAGAGCACAGATACGCAGTATTTT	CASTKSPGQSTDTQYF
TRBJ1-2	.	few	TRBV28	TGTGCCAGCAGTTTTAGTAGCTATGGCTACACCTTC	CASSFSSYGYTF
TRBJ2-7	TRBD1	.	TRBV5-6	TGTGCCACGGGGACAGCGATAGGGCGAGGCTACGAGCAGTACTTC	CATGTAIGRGYEQYF
TRBJ1-1	.	.	TRBV18	TGTGCCAGCTCACCAGACCCGGGAGGGAACACTGAAGCTTTCTTT	CASSPDPGGNTEAFF
TRBJ2-5	.	.	TRBV24-1	TGTGCCACCAGTGCAGCCCGGGGAGAGGAGACCCAGTACTTC	CATSAARGEETQYF
TRBJ1-2	TRBD1	.	TRBV24-1	TGTGCCACCAGTGATTCCACCGGGACAGGGGCCTACTATGGCTACACCTTC	CATSDSTGTGAYYGYTF